A single sample gave rise to the 17 T cell receptor beta chains below, sequenced in a study of Ad26.COV2.S vaccination and SARS-CoV-2 variants. Using immunoSEQ multiplex PCR, the repertoire was profiled, and TCRdb retains in-frame clones only, with some absent. The profile covers a few hundred thousand clones, with around 89% appearing a single time and roughly 4% taken by the ten largest. Treatment indicated: 15 to 20 received Ad26.COV2.S at low or high dose, single or two shots; roughly 5 received placebo; per-sample allocation not given. Day 63 after the first vaccine or placebo injection was the time point for sampling. The specimen was peripheral blood, collected in a trial of Ad26.COV2.S vaccine versus placebo. All receptors derive from a person aged 18 to 65 who received the Ad26.COV2.S COVID-19 vaccine or a placebo.

The V and J genes are TRBV6-5 and TRBJ1-2; 7 positions agree with TRBD1. CDR3 length equals 14 residues. Germline-derived CDR1 and CDR2 are MNHEY and SVGAGI. With V trimmed by 8 bases and J by 3 bases, 9 bases remained unmatched. CDR3 sequence (DNA): TGTGCCAGCGGAACAGGACAGGCCTACTATGGCTACACCTTC. It is translated as CASGTGQAYYGYTF.

This clone appeared a few times. V gene TRBV5-4 combines with J gene TRBJ2-2; 9 bases align to TRBD2. V shed 1 base and J 7 bases; nucleotides not matched to a gene: 5. CDR3 size: 15 residues. Germline-derived CDR1 and CDR2 are SGHNT and YYREEE (reference sequence). CDR3 amino acids: CASSLMERGVGELFF. The CDR3 nucleotides read TGTGCCAGCAGCTTGATGGAGCGGGGGGTCGGGGAGCTGTTTTTT.

The gene calls are TRBV7-9 and TRBJ2-7, with no clear D. Per germline, CDR1 SEHNR and CDR2 FQNEAQ (reference sequence). Trimming removed 5 bases at V and 5 bases at J, with 10 bases between. This CDR3 region has 12 residues. CDR3 amino acids: CASSQALHEQYF. In nucleotides, the CDR3 is TGTGCCAGCAGCCAAGCCCTCCACGAGCAGTACTTC.

The rearrangement uses TRBV10-3 and TRBJ1-3, with 9 bases fitting TRBD1. The germline gives CDR1 ENHRY, CDR2 SYGVKD. Trimming removed 8 bases from V and 0 bases from J; junction bases left unmatched: 2. The CDR3 has 14 residues. CDR3 region: CAIGGQGSGNTIYF. CDR3 coding DNA: TGTGCCATCGGGGGACAGGGCTCTGGAAACACCATATATTTT.

This CDR3 reads CASSEYPANTGELFF. DNA for the CDR3: TGTGCCAGCAGTGAATATCCCGCGAACACCGGGGAGCTGTTTTTT. The chain links TRBV25-1 to TRBJ2-2, with no clear D. The germline CDR1 and CDR2 sequences are MGHDK and SYGVNS. The V end was cut by 0 bases, the J end by 0 bases, with 5 bases between. The CDR3 length is 15 residues.

The rearrangement joins TRBV5-1 to TRBJ2-7; the D is unclear. The germline gives CDR1 SGHRS, CDR2 YFSETQ. This CDR3 is 15 amino acids long. Deletions cut 4 bases from V and 0 bases from J, with 14 bases between. CDR3 sequence reads: CASSQENPSSYEQYF. The CDR3 DNA is TGCGCCAGCAGCCAAGAAAATCCAAGCTCCTACGAGCAGTACTTC.

The rearrangement joins TRBV5-6 to TRBJ2-7; D is unresolved. Germline-derived CDR1 and CDR2 are SGHDT and YYEEEE. The CDR3 runs to 14 residues. Trimming removed 2 bases at V and 3 bases at J, with 12 bases between. This CDR3 is CASSFSNGRYEQYF. CDR3 bases: TGTGCCAGCAGCTTCAGTAATGGTCGCTACGAGCAGTACTTC.

The rearrangement links TRBV4-1 to TRBJ1-1, with D possibly matching TRBD1 (5 bases). This CDR3 has 17 amino acids. CDR1 is MGHRA, CDR2 YSYEKL, per germline. The V and J ends lost 3 bases and 0 bases respectively, with 17 bases between them. The CDR3 DNA sequence: TGCGCCAGCAGCCAGATCCCCAGGGTGAGGATGAACACTGAAGCTTTCTTT. Encoded protein: CASSQIPRVRMNTEAFF.

This chain links TRBV19 with TRBJ1-5; the D gene is possibly TRBD1 (6 bases). The germline V gene has CDR1 LNHDA and CDR2 SQIVND (reference sequence). The CDR3 contains 14 residues. Trimming cost V 7 bases and J 3 bases, with 13 bases left between them. In DNA, the CDR3 is TGTGCCAGTAAGGTACAGGGTATCAATCAGCCCCAGCATTTT. Translating gives CASKVQGINQPQHF.

The chain carries TRBV5-8 and TRBJ1-3; 9 bases match TRBD1. The CDR3 is 15 residues long. V gave up 4 bases and J gave up 2 bases; unmatched junction bases: 4. Germline V CDR1 and CDR2: SGHTS, YDEGEE. The DNA of the CDR3 is TGTGCCAGCAGCGTTGACAGGGGGACTGGAAACACCATATATTTT. Its protein product is CASSVDRGTGNTIYF. Complete variable domain (other parts from reference TRBV5-8 and TRBJ1-3): EAGVTQSPTHLIKTRGQQATLRCSPISGHTSVYWYQQALGLGLQFLLWYDEGEERNRGNFPPRFSGRQFPNYSSELNVNALELEDSALYLCASSVDRGTGNTIYFGEGSWLTVV.

The chain employs TRBV5-1 and TRBJ2-2; 8 positions agree with TRBD1. This CDR3 region has 16 residues. CDR1 is SGHRS, CDR2 YFSETQ, per germline. With 4 bases clipped from V and 1 base from J, the junction kept 6 bases outside the gene matches. The CDR3 region is CASSSDRGLNTGELFF. The CDR3 region has the DNA TGCGCCAGCAGCAGCGACAGGGGATTGAACACCGGGGAGCTGTTTTTT.

Only a few counts were recorded for this clone. The chain couples TRBV30 to TRBJ1-2; TRBD1 matches 7 bases. Germline V lookup: CDR1 GTSNPN, CDR2 SVGIG (reference sequence). The CDR3 contains 13 residues. The trim removed 3 bases at V and 3 bases at J, leaving 4 bases unmatched. The CDR3 coding sequence is TGTGCCTGGAGCCGGGACAGATACTATGGCTACACCTTC. Residues: CAWSRDRYYGYTF.

The chain uses TRBV3-1 (or the pseudogene TRBV3-2) and TRBJ2-2; D is uncertain. The CDR3 is made up of 14 amino acids. Trimming stripped 6 bases from V and 2 bases from J, with 10 bases between. Germline CDR1 and CDR2: LGHDT and YNNKEL (reference sequence). The CDR3 sequence: CASRGQRNTGELFF. DNA for the CDR3: TGTGCCAGCAGGGGTCAGCGAAACACCGGGGAGCTGTTTTTT.

The chain is built from TRBV14 and TRBJ1-1; 7 nucleotides align to TRBD1. CDR3 length: 14 residues. Germline-derived CDR1 and CDR2 are SGHDN and FVKESK. Germline trimming cut 5 bases from V and 5 bases from J; bases unmatched to any gene: 8. CDR3 DNA sequence: TGTGCCAGCAGCAACCAGGGGGTTCTTACTGAAGCTTTCTTT. Residues: CASSNQGVLTEAFF.

As concerns this clone: One junction end does not reproduce the germline sequence, and a read error may be involved. At the DNA level, this CDR3 is encoded by other sequences in the same sample as well. J is TRBJ2-7 and V is TRBV4-3; D is ambiguous. This CDR3 spans 14 amino acids. Germline-derived CDR1 and CDR2 are LGHNA and YSLEER. CDR3 in amino acids: CASSQDRFSYEQYF. In nucleotides, the CDR3 is TGCGCCAGCAGCCAAGATCGATTTTCCTACGAGCAGTACTTT.

In the case of this clone: The same CDR3 also results from other DNA sequences found in this sample. V gene TRBV28 combines with J gene TRBJ1-2; no clear D gene. CDR3 length: 14 residues. V lost 1 base and J 2 bases, leaving 8 bases between the germline ends. Germline lookup yields CDR1 MDHEN and CDR2 SYDVKM. CDR3 coding DNA: TGTGCCAGCAGTTTATCTGGCCGGAACTATGGCTACACCTTC. Its translation is CASSLSGRNYGYTF.

The gene calls are TRBV27 and TRBJ1-1; TRBD1 might be the D (5 bases). V was shortened by 3 bases and J by 3 bases, with 11 bases between the two germline ends. Germline loops: CDR1 MNHEY, CDR2 SMNVEV (reference sequence). CDR3 size: 14 residues. CDR3 residues: CASSLGGPYTEAFF. The CDR3 coding sequence is TGTGCCAGCAGTTTGGGGGGACCCTACACTGAAGCTTTCTTT.